This TCR beta chain was captured by sequencing in a study of Ad26.COV2.S vaccination and SARS-CoV-2 variants. As for the study in general: A participant enrolled in the COV1001 Ad26.COV2.S trial arm provided the sample.

General observations from the study: It is possible that the TCR breadth and depth analyses underestimated the total T cell responses.

Profiling relied on immunoSEQ multiplex PCR, and the TCRdb table lists in-frame clones only, not all of them. The data show 400,000 to 450,000 clones, 90% seen once. Indicated treatment: roughly 19 received Ad26.COV2.S at low or high dose, single or two shots; about 5 received placebo; per-sample allocation not given. On day 63 after the first injection, vaccine and placebo recipients gave samples. Aged 18-55 years, donor was enrolled in Boston in 2020. The vaccine delivered Wuhan-strain SARS-CoV-2 spike through an Ad26 vector. With regard to this clone: Its antigen is not known.

This receptor was identified in a person aged 18 to 59 who received the Ad26.COV2.S COVID-19 vaccine or a placebo. The specimen comprised peripheral blood, sampled in a trial of Ad26.COV2.S vaccine versus placebo.

The CDR3 sequence is CASSLQDSYEQYF. DNA of the CDR3: TGCGCCAGCAGTCTGCAGGACAGCTACGAGCAGTACTTC. The chain couples TRBV23-1 to TRBJ2-7; D is perhaps TRBD1 (6 bases). TRBV23-1 is an ORF, and what it does is uncertain. Trimming removed 4 bases at V and 3 bases at J, with 10 bases between. This CDR3 has 13 residues.